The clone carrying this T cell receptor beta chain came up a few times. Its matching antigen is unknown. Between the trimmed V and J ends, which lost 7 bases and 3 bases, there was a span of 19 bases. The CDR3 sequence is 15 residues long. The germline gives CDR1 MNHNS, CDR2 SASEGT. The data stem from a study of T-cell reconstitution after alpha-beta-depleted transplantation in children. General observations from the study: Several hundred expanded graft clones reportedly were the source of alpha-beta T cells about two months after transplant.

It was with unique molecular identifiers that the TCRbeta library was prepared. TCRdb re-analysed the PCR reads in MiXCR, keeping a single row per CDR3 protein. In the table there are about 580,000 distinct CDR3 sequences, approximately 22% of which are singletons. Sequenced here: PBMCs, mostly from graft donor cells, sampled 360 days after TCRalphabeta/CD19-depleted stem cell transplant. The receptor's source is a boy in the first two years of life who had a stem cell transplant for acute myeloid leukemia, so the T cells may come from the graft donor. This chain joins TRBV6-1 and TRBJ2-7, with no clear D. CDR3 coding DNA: TGTGCCAGCAAGCCCTCCTCCGAAGGTCTCTACGAGCAGTACTTC. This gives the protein CASKPSSEGLYEQYF.